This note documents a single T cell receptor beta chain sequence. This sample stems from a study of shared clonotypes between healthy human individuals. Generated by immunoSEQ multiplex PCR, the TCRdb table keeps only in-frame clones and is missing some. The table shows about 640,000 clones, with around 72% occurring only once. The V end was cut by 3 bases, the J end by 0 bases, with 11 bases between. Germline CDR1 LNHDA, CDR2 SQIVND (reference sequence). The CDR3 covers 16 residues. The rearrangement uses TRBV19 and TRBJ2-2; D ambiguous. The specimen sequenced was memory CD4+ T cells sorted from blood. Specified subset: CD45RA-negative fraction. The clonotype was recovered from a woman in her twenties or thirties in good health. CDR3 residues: CASSMVTATNTGELFF. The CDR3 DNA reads TGTGCCAGTAGTATGGTCACAGCTACGAACACCGGGGAGCTGTTTTTT.